The 30 T cell receptor beta chains below come from one sample, sequenced in a study of CD8 T cells in Susac syndrome. RNA was extracted with the RNeasy kit, and a quantity of roughly 0.5 to 1 ug was reverse transcribed using random hexamers. TCRdb ran MiXCR on the immunoSEQ multiplex PCR reads and lists one entry per CDR3 protein. The sample includes around 130,000 distinct CDR3 sequences, roughly 96% of them seen just once. Sample: CD4+ T cells from PBMCs. The receptor set was obtained from a human donor in good health.

This sequence joins TRBV29-1 and TRBJ2-1; no reliable D call. The CDR3 is made up of 13 amino acids. Looked up from germline, CDR1 is SQVTM and CDR2 is ANQGSEA. Trimming took off 6 bases at V and 0 bases at J, with 9 bases between the two ends. The CDR3 nucleotides read TGCAGCGTCAAAAGCTTCTCCTACAATGAGCAGTTCTTC. Encoded protein: CSVKSFSYNEQFF.

The chain has TRBV19 and TRBJ2-2, with D maybe TRBD2 (5 bases). Per germline, CDR1 LNHDA and CDR2 SQIVND (reference sequence). CDR3 size: 16 residues. V dropped 4 bases and J dropped 0 bases, with 12 bases sitting between them. CDR3 DNA: TGTGCCAGTAGTACCCCTCGGGGTGCGAACACCGGGGAGCTGTTTTTT. It encodes CASSTPRGANTGELFF.

The rearrangement links TRBV29-1 to TRBJ1-1, with no clear D. Germline CDR1 is SQVTM and CDR2 is ANQGSEA. The CDR3 runs 11 residues. V lost 0 bases and J 11 bases, leaving 10 bases between the germline ends. The CDR3 protein is CSVEDQGGAFF. CDR3 nucleotides: TGCAGCGTTGAAGATCAAGGTGGGGCTTTCTTT.

The chain has TRBV19 and TRBJ2-7; 9 positions agree with TRBD2. Germline values: CDR1 LNHDA, CDR2 SQIVND (reference sequence). This CDR3 spans 16 amino acids. V lost 1 base and J lost 1; bases outside the gene matches: 5. This CDR3 reads CASSIGASGTSYEQYF. CDR3 sequence (DNA): TGTGCCAGTAGTATAGGAGCTAGCGGGACTTCCTACGAGCAGTACTTC.

The gene calls are TRBV10-2 and TRBJ1-3, with TRBD1 identical over 8 bases. CDR1 is WSHSY and CDR2 is SAAADI in the germline V gene. V dropped 5 bases and J dropped 0; count of bases not matched to a gene: 3. The CDR3 length is 15 residues. Here the CDR3 reads CASSNGQGSGNTIYF. CDR3 DNA sequence: TGCGCCAGCAGTAATGGACAGGGCTCTGGAAACACCATATATTTT.

The gene calls are TRBV24-1 and TRBJ2-3, with D perhaps given as TRBD1 or TRBD2 (5 bases each). Germline lookup yields CDR1 KGHDR and CDR2 SFDVKD. Trimming took off 3 bases at V and 2 bases at J, with 20 bases between the two ends. This CDR3 is 18 amino acids long. CDR3 DNA: TGTGCCACCAGTGATCCCGGGACCTCTGGGAAGACCACAGATACGCAGTATTTT. Amino acid sequence: CATSDPGTSGKTTDTQYF.

The V gene is TRBV30, the J gene TRBJ2-2; D might be TRBD2 (5 bases). The CDR3 sequence is 14 residues long. Trimming left V 3 bases short and J 0 bases short, with 8 bases between. The germline V gene has CDR1 GTSNPN and CDR2 SVGIG (reference sequence). The CDR3 bases are TGTGCCTGGAGGTCCGGGGCGAACACCGGGGAGCTGTTTTTT. It codes for CAWRSGANTGELFF.

V and J are TRBV27 and TRBJ1-5; D uncertain. Trimming stripped 4 bases from V and 1 base from J, with 8 bases between. Germline assignment: CDR1 MNHEY and CDR2 SMNVEV (reference sequence). This CDR3 has 14 residues. In DNA form, the CDR3 reads TGTGCCAGCAGTTCTGATTGGAGCAATCAGCCCCAGCATTTT. Protein: CASSSDWSNQPQHF.

The sample holds one count of this clonotype. The rearrangement joins TRBV20-1 to TRBJ2-2; 8 bases are a match to TRBD2. In germline, CDR1 is DFQATT, CDR2 SNEGSKA (reference sequence). This CDR3 spans 12 amino acids. J gave up 7 bases and V 7 bases, and 5 bases lay outside the gene matches. CDR3 nucleotides: TGCAGTGGACAGCGGGAGCACGGGGAGCTGTTTTTT. The encoded protein is CSGQREHGELFF.

The chain employs TRBV7-2 and TRBJ2-1, with 13 bases identical to TRBD2. In germline, CDR1 is SGHTA, CDR2 FQGNSA. The CDR3 spans 16 residues. The V and J ends lost 5 bases and 9 bases, in that order; junction bases with no gene match: 10. The CDR3 coding sequence is TGTGCCAGCAGCCCTAGAGGACTAGCGGGAGCGCGTGAGCAGTTCTTC. Translation: CASSPRGLAGAREQFF. Full variable domain (missing parts from reference TRBV7-2 and TRBJ2-1): GAGVSQSPSNKVTEKGKDVELRCDPISGHTALYWYRQSLGQGLEFLIYFQGNSAPDKSGLPSDRFSAERTGGSVSTLTIQRTQQEDSAVYLCASSPRGLAGAREQFFGPGTRLTVL.

The V and J genes are TRBV20-1 and TRBJ2-7; D is undetermined. Per germline, CDR1 DFQATT and CDR2 SNEGSKA (reference sequence). Trimming removed 6 bases from V and 0 bases from J, with 9 bases in between. The CDR3 covers 12 residues. The CDR3 loop reads CSAVTSSYEQYF. In DNA, the CDR3 is TGCAGTGCCGTAACAAGCTCCTACGAGCAGTACTTC.

The gene calls are TRBV6-2 or TRBV6-3 and TRBJ2-5; D ambiguous. Germline V gives CDR1 MNHEY, CDR2 SVGEGT. CDR3 length equals 12 residues. Trimming left V 6 bases short and J 1 base short, with 6 bases between. CDR3 amino acids: CASRGSQETQYF. CDR3 nucleotides: TGTGCCAGCAGAGGATCCCAAGAGACCCAGTACTTC.

In regard to this clonotype: A read error may produce the germline difference seen at one junction end. This chain links TRBV12-3 or TRBV12-4 with TRBJ2-2; perhaps TRBD1 as D (7 bases). This CDR3 has 14 residues. As DNA, the CDR3 is TGTGCCAGCAGTCTCAGACAGGGTTACGGGGGGCTGTTTTTT. Encoded protein: CASSLRQGYGGLFF.

This chain joins TRBV3-1 and TRBJ2-1; 9 nucleotides align to TRBD2. The germline CDR1 and CDR2 sequences are LGHDT and YNNKEL (reference sequence). V trimming: 1 base; J trimming: 7 bases; junction bases outside the gene matches: 8. The CDR3 consists of 16 residues. CDR3 sequence (DNA): TGTGCCAGCAGCCAAGTTAGGCTAGCGGGACGAAATGAGCAGTTCTTC. It translates to CASSQVRLAGRNEQFF.

As DNA, the CDR3 is TGTGCCAGCAGCAATCCCGGCGGATCCGGGGAGCTGTTTTTT. Its protein is CASSNPGGSGELFF. This rearrangement joins TRBV6-4 to TRBJ2-2; unclear D gene. The CDR3 contains 14 residues. V lost 6 bases and J lost 6, with 14 bases in between. Germline lookup yields CDR1 MRHNA and CDR2 SNTAGT.

This clonotype was detected once. V usage is TRBV3-1 and J usage is TRBJ2-5, with D hard to call. The V gene's germline CDR1 is LGHDT and CDR2 YNNKEL (reference sequence). Trimming removed 0 bases at V and 5 bases at J, with 4 bases between. CDR3 length: 12 amino acids. CDR3 DNA: TGTGCCAGCAGCCAAGACCGCGAGACCCAGTACTTC. This sequence encodes CASSQDRETQYF.

The CDR3 here is CASSQGSTSTDTQYF. In nucleotides, the CDR3 is TGCGCCAGCAGCCAAGGCTCCACTAGCACAGATACGCAGTATTTT. The chain couples TRBV4-1 to TRBJ2-3, with D unresolved. Germline lookup yields CDR1 MGHRA and CDR2 YSYEKL. The germline V and J ends were trimmed by 1 base and 0 bases, with 8 bases remaining between them. The CDR3 loop spans 15 amino acids.

This rearrangement joins TRBV3-1 to TRBJ2-4; D unclear. The length of the CDR3 is 15 residues. V gave up 1 base and J gave up 0 bases, with 7 bases separating them. Germline CDR1 LGHDT, CDR2 YNNKEL (reference sequence). CDR3 in amino acids: CASSQGTLAKNIQYF. DNA of the CDR3: TGTGCCAGCAGCCAAGGAACACTAGCCAAAAACATTCAGTACTTC.

This chain joins TRBV7-2 and TRBJ2-1; 8 bases are a match to TRBD1. The V segment lost 4 bases and the J segment 8 bases; nucleotides outside the gene matches: 13. The CDR3 runs 16 residues. Germline lookup yields CDR1 SGHTA and CDR2 FQGNSA. In nucleotides, the CDR3 is TGTGCCAGCAGCTCGGGCGGGACAGGCCCCCGGGATGAGCAGTTCTTC. Its translation: CASSSGGTGPRDEQFF.

The chain uses TRBV15 and TRBJ1-6; D ambiguous. The germline CDR1 and CDR2 sequences are LNHNV and YYDKDF (reference sequence). Trimming took 3 bases from V and 7 from J, leaving 22 bases between them. This CDR3 has 18 residues. CDR3 region: CATSSQRVLKRGNSPLHF. In DNA, the CDR3 is TGTGCCACCAGCAGTCAACGCGTACTGAAAAGAGGGAATTCACCCCTCCACTTT.

The genes are TRBV5-1 and TRBJ1-2; TRBD1 might be the D (5 bases). This CDR3 comprises 14 residues. Germline V gene data show CDR1 as SGHRS and CDR2 as YFSETQ. The V end was cut by 0 bases, the J end by 7 bases, with 13 bases between. For the CDR3, the DNA is TGCGCCAGCAGCTTGGCAATCGGCCAGGGTGGCTACACCTTC. Its translation is CASSLAIGQGGYTF.

This clonotype has only one observation. The chain links TRBV3-1 to TRBJ1-1; 7 nucleotides match TRBD1. Per germline, CDR1 LGHDT and CDR2 YNNKEL (reference sequence). The CDR3 loop spans 14 amino acids. V trimming: 4 bases; J trimming: 1 base; junction bases outside the gene matches: 3. CDR3: CASSPGQRNTEAFF. DNA of the CDR3: TGTGCCAGCAGCCCGGGACAGAGGAACACTGAAGCTTTCTTT.

The rearrangement uses TRBV29-1 and TRBJ2-1; D might be TRBD2 (6 bases). Per germline, CDR1 SQVTM and CDR2 ANQGSEA. V was trimmed by 2 bases and J by 0 bases, leaving 8 bases between them. This CDR3 region has 14 residues. CDR3 bases: TGCAGCGTTGAACCCGGGAGCTCCTACAATGAGCAGTTCTTC. Residues: CSVEPGSSYNEQFF.

This rearrangement joins TRBV7-2 to TRBJ1-6; D ambiguous. V lost 2 bases to trimming and J lost 0 bases, with 8 bases between them. The V gene's germline CDR1 is SGHTA and CDR2 FQGNSA. This CDR3 has 16 amino acids. As DNA, the CDR3 is TGTGCCAGCAGCTTAAGTCCGAGCTCCTATAATTCACCCCTCCACTTT. Protein sequence: CASSLSPSSYNSPLHF.

This chain uses TRBV3-1 with TRBJ1-2; D is ambiguous. Germline V gene lookup returns CDR1 LGHDT and CDR2 YNNKEL (reference sequence). Trimming removed 0 bases from V and 8 bases from J, with 16 bases in between. The CDR3 is made up of 15 amino acids. The CDR3 protein is CASSQDPQVSRGYTF. CDR3 bases: TGTGCCAGCAGCCAAGACCCCCAAGTGAGTCGGGGCTACACCTTC.

V usage is TRBV7-8 and J usage is TRBJ2-7; 7 bases line up with TRBD1. CDR3 length equals 17 residues. Germline V CDR1 and CDR2: SGHVS, FQNEAQ. V was clipped by 0 bases and J by 2 bases; unmatched bases: 10. CDR3 coding DNA: TGTGCCAGCAGCTTAGCGTCCTCCGGGACAGTAACCTACGAGCAGTACTTC. This translates into CASSLASSGTVTYEQYF.

The chain employs TRBV4-2 and TRBJ2-5; 11 bases are shared with TRBD2. Germline V lookup: CDR1 LGHNA, CDR2 YNFKEQ. V lost 4 bases to trimming and J lost 4 bases; unmatched junction nucleotides: 11. This CDR3 region has 17 residues. The CDR3 DNA follows: TGTGCCAGCAGCCCCCAACATAGCGGGAGGGGTCGAGAGACCCAGTACTTC. Translated, it gives CASSPQHSGRGRETQYF.

J is TRBJ2-1 and V is TRBV3-1; no clear D gene. The CDR3 is 13 residues long. V dropped 4 bases and J dropped 6 bases, with 10 bases sitting between them. Germline V CDR1 and CDR2: LGHDT, YNNKEL (reference sequence). The CDR3 nucleotides are TGTGCCAGCAGCCGCGCAAGGAGCAATGAGCAGTTCTTC. Encoded protein: CASSRARSNEQFF.

The chain carries TRBV5-1 and TRBJ2-5; D is unresolved. Per the germline V gene, CDR1 is SGHRS and CDR2 is YFSETQ. Trimming left V 0 bases short and J 0 bases short, with 3 bases between. CDR3 length: 13 residues. The CDR3 is CASSLVNQETQYF. The DNA of the CDR3 is TGCGCCAGCAGCTTGGTGAACCAAGAGACCCAGTACTTC. Based on the CDR3 plus reference TRBV5-1 and TRBJ2-5, the full variable domain is KAGVTQTPRYLIKTRGQQVTLSCSPISGHRSVSWYQQTPGQGLQFLFEYFSETQRNKGNFPGRFSGRQFSNSRSEMNVSTLELGDSALYLCASSLVNQETQYFGPGTRLLVL.

J is TRBJ2-3 and V is TRBV29-1; D is uncertain. V lost 6 bases and J 0 bases, leaving 16 bases between the germline ends. The CDR3 length is 15 residues. Germline assignment: CDR1 SQVTM and CDR2 ANQGSEA. The CDR3 spells CSVVGPGRSTDTQYF. The CDR3 DNA is TGCAGCGTGGTTGGTCCCGGCCGGAGCACAGATACGCAGTATTTT.